This TCR beta chain was observed in a study of early T cells in non-severe SARS-CoV-2 infection. TCRdb fed the 5' RACE reads into MiXCR, producing one record per CDR3 protein. The sample carries 30,000 to 45,000 distinct CDR3 sequences, around 5% recorded once. Trimming stripped 5 bases from V and 1 base from J, with 8 bases between. This CDR3 region has 14 residues. Germline values: CDR1 MNHNY, CDR2 SVGAGI (reference sequence). At least ten counts were recorded for this clonotype. The sequence came from an adult who was a healthcare worker with PCR-confirmed SARS-CoV-2 infection or an uninfected control (not recorded which). The J gene is TRBJ2-2, the V gene TRBV6-6, with a weak D call TRBD2 (5 bases). Sequencing was done on a sample of whole blood. This CDR3 reads CASSRGGNTGELFF. CDR3 DNA sequence: TGTGCCAGCAGTCGCGGAGGGAACACCGGGGAGCTGTTTTTT.